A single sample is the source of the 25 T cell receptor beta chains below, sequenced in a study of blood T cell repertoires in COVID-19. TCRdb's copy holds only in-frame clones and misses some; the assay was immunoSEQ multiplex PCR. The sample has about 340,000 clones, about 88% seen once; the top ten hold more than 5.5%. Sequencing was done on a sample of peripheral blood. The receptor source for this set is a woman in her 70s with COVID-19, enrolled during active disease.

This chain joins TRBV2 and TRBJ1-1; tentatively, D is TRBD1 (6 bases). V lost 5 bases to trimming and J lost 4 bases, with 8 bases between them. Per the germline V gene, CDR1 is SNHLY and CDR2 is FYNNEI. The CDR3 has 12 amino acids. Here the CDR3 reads CASSLDSTEAFF. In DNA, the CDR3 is TGTGCCAGCAGTTTGGACAGCACTGAAGCTTTCTTT.

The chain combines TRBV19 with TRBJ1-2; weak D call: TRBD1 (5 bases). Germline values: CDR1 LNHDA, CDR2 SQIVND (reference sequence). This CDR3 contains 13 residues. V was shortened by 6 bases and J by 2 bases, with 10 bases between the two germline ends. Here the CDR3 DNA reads TGTGCCAGTAGGCCGGGACTAAACTATGGCTACACCTTC. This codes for CASRPGLNYGYTF.

The CDR3 loop is CASSTLHRQYAYGYTF. DNA of the CDR3: TGTGCCAGTAGCACACTCCACCGACAGTATGCCTATGGCTACACCTTC. The genes are TRBV19 and TRBJ1-2, with D tentatively TRBD1 (5 bases). The CDR3 extends over 16 amino acids. Trimming cost V 6 bases and J 4 bases, with 21 bases left between them. CDR1 LNHDA and CDR2 SQIVND come from the germline V gene (reference sequence). Filled out from reference TRBV19 and TRBJ1-2, the complete variable domain reads DGGITQSPKYLFRKEGQNVTLSCEQNLNHDAMYWYRQDPGQGLRLIYYSQIVNDFQKGDIAEGYSVSREKKESFPLTVTSAQKNPTAFYLCASSTLHRQYAYGYTFGSGTRLTVV.

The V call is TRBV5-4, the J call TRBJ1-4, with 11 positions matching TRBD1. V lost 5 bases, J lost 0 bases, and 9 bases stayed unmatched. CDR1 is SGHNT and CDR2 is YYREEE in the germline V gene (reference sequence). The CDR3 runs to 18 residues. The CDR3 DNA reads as TGTGCCAGCAGTTCGCTGCCGGGACAGGGGGCAACTAATGAAAAACTGTTTTTT. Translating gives CASSSLPGQGATNEKLFF.

The CDR3 sequence is CAWSGQGASRNTEAFF. The CDR3 bases are TGTGCCTGGAGCGGACAGGGGGCATCAAGGAACACTGAAGCTTTCTTT. The rearrangement joins TRBV30 to TRBJ1-1; TRBD1 agrees at 11 bases. This CDR3 is built from 16 residues. Germline CDR1 GTSNPN, CDR2 SVGIG (reference sequence). Trimming took 3 bases from V and 1 from J; bases not matched to a gene: 7.

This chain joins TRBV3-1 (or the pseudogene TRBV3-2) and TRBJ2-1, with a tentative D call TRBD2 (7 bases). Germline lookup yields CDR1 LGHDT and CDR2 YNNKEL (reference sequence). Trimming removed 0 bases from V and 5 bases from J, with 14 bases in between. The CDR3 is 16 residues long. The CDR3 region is CASSQEGGGRNNEQFF. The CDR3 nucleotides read TGTGCCAGCAGCCAAGAGGGCGGGGGCCGGAACAATGAGCAGTTCTTC.

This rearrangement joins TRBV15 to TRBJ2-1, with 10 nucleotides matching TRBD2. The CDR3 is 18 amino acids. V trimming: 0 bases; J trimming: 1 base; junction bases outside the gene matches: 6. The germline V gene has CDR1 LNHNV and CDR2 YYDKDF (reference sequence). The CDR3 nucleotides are TGTGCCACCAGCAGAGATTCGGCTAGCGGGGGTTCCTACAATGAGCAGTTCTTC. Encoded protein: CATSRDSASGGSYNEQFF. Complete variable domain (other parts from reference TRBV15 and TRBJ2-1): DAMVIQNPRYQVTQFGKPVTLSCSQTLNHNVMYWYQQKSSQAPKLLFHYYDKDFNNEADTPDNFQSRRPNTSFCFLDIRSPGLGDTAMYLCATSRDSASGGSYNEQFFGPGTRLTVL.

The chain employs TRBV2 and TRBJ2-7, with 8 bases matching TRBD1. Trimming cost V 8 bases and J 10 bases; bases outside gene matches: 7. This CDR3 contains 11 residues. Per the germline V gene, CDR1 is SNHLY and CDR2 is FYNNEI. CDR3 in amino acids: CASGTGGGQYF. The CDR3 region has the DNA TGTGCCAGCGGAACAGGGGGTGGCCAGTACTTC.

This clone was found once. CDR3 loop: CASSISGTLTNEQFF. DNA of the CDR3: TGTGCCAGTAGTATATCCGGGACATTGACTAATGAGCAGTTCTTC. The rearrangement links TRBV19 to TRBJ2-1, with TRBD1 as a possible D gene (6 bases). The CDR3 is 15 amino acids. Trimming pared 2 bases from V and 7 bases from J, leaving 15 bases between. From germline, CDR1 is LNHDA and CDR2 SQIVND (reference sequence).

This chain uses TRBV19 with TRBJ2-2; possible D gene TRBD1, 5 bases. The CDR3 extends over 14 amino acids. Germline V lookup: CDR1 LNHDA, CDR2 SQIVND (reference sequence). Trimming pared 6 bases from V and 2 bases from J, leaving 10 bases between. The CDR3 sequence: CASRGPTNTGELFF. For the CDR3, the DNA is TGTGCCAGTAGGGGGCCGACAAACACCGGGGAGCTGTTTTTT. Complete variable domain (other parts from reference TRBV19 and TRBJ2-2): DGGITQSPKYLFRKEGQNVTLSCEQNLNHDAMYWYRQDPGQGLRLIYYSQIVNDFQKGDIAEGYSVSREKKESFPLTVTSAQKNPTAFYLCASRGPTNTGELFFGEGSRLTVL.

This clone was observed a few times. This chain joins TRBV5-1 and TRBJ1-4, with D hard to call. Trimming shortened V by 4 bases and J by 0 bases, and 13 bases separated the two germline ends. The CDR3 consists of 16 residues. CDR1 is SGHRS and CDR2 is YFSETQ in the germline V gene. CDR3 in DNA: TGCGCCAGCAGCCCCGGGTCTTTCGCAACTAATGAAAAACTGTTTTTT. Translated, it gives CASSPGSFATNEKLFF.

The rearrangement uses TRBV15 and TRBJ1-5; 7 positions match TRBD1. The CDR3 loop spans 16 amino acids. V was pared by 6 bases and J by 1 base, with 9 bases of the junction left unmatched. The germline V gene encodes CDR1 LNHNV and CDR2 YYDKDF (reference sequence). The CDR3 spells CATRISTGLSNQPQHF. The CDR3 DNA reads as TGTGCCACCAGGATTTCGACAGGGTTGAGCAATCAGCCCCAGCATTTT.

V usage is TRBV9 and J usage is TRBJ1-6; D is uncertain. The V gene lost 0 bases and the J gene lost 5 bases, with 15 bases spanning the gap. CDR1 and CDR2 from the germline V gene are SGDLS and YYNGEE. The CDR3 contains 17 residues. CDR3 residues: CASSVAGTAINNSPLHF. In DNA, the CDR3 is TGTGCCAGCAGCGTAGCGGGAACAGCAATAAATAATTCACCCCTCCACTTT.

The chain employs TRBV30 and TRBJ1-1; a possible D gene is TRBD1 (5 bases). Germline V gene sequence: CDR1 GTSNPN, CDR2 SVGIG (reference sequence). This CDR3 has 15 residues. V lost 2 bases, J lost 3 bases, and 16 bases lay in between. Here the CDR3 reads CAWSSVSAGDTEAFF. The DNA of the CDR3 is TGTGCCTGGAGTTCTGTGAGCGCGGGGGACACTGAAGCTTTCTTT.

The DNA for the CDR3 is TGTGCCTGGAGTATCCCCCGTGAAGCTTTCTTT. Protein product: CAWSIPREAFF. The chain has TRBV30 and TRBJ1-1; unclear D gene. The V end lost 2 bases, the J end lost 7 bases, and 8 bases lay between the germline ends. Germline values: CDR1 GTSNPN, CDR2 SVGIG (reference sequence). CDR3 length: 11 residues.

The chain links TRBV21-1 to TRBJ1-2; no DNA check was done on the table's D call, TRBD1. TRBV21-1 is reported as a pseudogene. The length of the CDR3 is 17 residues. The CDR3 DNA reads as TGTGCCAGCAGCAAAGATGAGTGGGAGGGACAGGACTATGGCTACACCTTC. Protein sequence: CASSKDEWEGQDYGYTF.

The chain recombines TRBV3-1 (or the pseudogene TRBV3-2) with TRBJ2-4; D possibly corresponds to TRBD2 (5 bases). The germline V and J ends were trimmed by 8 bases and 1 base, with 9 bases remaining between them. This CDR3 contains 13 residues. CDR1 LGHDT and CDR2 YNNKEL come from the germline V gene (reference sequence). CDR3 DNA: TGTGCCAGCTGGCGAGGGGCCAAAAACATTCAGTACTTC. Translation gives CASWRGAKNIQYF.

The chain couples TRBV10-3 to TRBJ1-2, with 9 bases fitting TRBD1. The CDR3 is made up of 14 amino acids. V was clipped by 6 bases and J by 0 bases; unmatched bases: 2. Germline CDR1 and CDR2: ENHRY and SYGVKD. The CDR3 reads CAISRQGANYGYTF. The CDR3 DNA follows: TGTGCCATCAGCCGACAGGGGGCTAACTATGGCTACACCTTC.

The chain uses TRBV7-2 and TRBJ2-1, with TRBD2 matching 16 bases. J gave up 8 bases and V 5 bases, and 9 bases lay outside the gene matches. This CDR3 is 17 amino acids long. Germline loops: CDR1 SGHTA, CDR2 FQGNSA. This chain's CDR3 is CASSPGTSGGAWDEQFF. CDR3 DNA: TGTGCCAGCAGCCCCGGGACTAGCGGGGGGGCCTGGGATGAGCAGTTCTTC.

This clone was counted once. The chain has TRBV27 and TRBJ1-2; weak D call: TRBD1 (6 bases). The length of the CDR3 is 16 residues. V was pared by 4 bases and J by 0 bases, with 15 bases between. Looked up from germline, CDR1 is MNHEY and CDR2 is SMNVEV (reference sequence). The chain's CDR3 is CASSSQRTAPNYGYTF. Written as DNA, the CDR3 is TGTGCCAGCAGTTCACAAAGGACAGCACCTAACTATGGCTACACCTTC.

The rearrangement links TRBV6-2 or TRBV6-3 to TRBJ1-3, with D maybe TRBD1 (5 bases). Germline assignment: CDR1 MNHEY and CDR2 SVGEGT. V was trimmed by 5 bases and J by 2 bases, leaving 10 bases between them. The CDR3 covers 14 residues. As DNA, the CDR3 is TGTGCCAGCAGTCCGGGGACTCCTGGAAACACCATATATTTT. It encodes CASSPGTPGNTIYF.

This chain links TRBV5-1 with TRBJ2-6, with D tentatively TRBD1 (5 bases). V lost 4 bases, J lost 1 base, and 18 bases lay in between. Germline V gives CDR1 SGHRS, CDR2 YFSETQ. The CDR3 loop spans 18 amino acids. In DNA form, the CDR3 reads TGCGCCAGCAGCCCACCTGGGGCCCCAAATTCTGGGGCCAACGTCCTGACTTTC. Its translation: CASSPPGAPNSGANVLTF.

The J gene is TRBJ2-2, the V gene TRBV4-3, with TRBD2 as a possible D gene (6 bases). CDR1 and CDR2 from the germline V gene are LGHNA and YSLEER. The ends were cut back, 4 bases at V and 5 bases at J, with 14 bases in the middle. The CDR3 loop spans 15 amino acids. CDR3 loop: CASSPTRKGTGELFF. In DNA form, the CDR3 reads TGCGCCAGCAGCCCGACTAGGAAGGGGACCGGGGAGCTGTTTTTT.

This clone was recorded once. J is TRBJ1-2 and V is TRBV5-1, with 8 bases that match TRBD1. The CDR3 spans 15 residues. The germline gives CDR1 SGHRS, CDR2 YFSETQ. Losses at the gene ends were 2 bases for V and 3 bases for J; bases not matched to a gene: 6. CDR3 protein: CASSFGGQVDYGYTF. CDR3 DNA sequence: TGCGCCAGCAGCTTCGGGGGACAGGTAGACTATGGCTACACCTTC. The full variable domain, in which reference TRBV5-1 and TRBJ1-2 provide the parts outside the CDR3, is KAGVTQTPRYLIKTRGQQVTLSCSPISGHRSVSWYQQTPGQGLQFLFEYFSETQRNKGNFPGRFSGRQFSNSRSEMNVSTLELGDSALYLCASSFGGQVDYGYTFGSGTRLTVV.

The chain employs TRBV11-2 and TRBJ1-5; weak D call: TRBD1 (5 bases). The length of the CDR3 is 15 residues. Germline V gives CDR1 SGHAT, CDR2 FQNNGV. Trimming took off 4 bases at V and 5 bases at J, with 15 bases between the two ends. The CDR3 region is CASSSRGGEDQPQHF. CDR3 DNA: TGTGCCAGCAGCTCAAGGGGAGGGGAAGATCAGCCCCAGCATTTT.